This T cell receptor (beta chain) was profiled in a study of blood T cell repertoires in COVID-19. Turning to the study itself: T cells, B-cell-depleted T cells, or PBMCs supplied cDNA or gDNA.

The method was immunoSEQ multiplex PCR; TCRdb's version includes in-frame clones alone and lacks a portion of them. The data contain 80,000 to 95,000 clones, about 75% of them singletons. Unmatched junction bases numbered 4, after V lost 1 base and J lost 0 bases. The CDR3 covers 17 residues. Germline V lookup: CDR1 LGHNA, CDR2 YSLEER. The specimen sequenced was peripheral blood. The receptor's source is a woman aged 80 or over with acute or convalescent COVID-19. The chain uses TRBV4-3 and TRBJ2-3, with 10 nucleotides matching TRBD2. CDR3 residues: CASSQGETSGSTDTQYF. The CDR3 DNA reads TGCGCCAGCAGCCAAGGAGAGACTAGCGGGAGCACAGATACGCAGTATTTT.